The clone carrying this T cell receptor beta chain was picked up one time. This CDR3 has 15 amino acids. Unmatched junction bases numbered 3, after V lost 1 base and J lost 5 bases. The V gene's germline CDR1 is MGHRA and CDR2 YSYEKL. The sample belongs to a study of blood T cell repertoires in COVID-19. The wider study: Both acute and convalescent COVID-19 samples were obtained from the United States, Italy and Spain. PBMCs, B-cell-depleted T cells, or T cells were the source of the cDNA or gDNA that made up the material.

Original analysis: Reference gene primer amplification gave nucleated cell count estimates. This table comes from immunoSEQ multiplex PCR, and its TCRdb copy is limited to in-frame clones, with some not included. V and J calls and clone size follow that table, whereas D and trimming were derived from the DNA. The profile shows roughly 150,000 clones, approximately 83% of them singletons. Sample: peripheral blood. J is TRBJ2-3 and V is TRBV4-1; TRBD1 agrees at 10 bases. This TCR came from a woman older than 75 with acute or convalescent COVID-19. DNA for the CDR3: TGCGCCAGCAGCCAAGGACAGGGGGCGAGAGATACGCAGTATTTT. Translation: CASSQGQGARDTQYF.